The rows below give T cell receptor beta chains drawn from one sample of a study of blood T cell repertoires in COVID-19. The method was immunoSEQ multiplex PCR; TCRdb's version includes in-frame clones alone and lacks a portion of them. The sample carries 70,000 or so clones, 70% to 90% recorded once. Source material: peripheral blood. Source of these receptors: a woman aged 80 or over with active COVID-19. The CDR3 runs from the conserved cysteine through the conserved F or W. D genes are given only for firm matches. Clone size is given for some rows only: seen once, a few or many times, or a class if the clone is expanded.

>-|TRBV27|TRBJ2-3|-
CASSRWAQYSDTQYF
TGTGCCAGCAGCCGTTGGGCACAATATTCGGATACGCAGTATTTT
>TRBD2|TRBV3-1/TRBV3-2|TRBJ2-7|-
CASSQECLRLWTSGSYSYEQYF
TGTGCCAGCAGCCAAGAGTGTCTCCGCCTTTGGACTAGCGGGAGTTACTCCTACGAGCAGTACTTC
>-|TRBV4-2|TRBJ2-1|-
CASSLGAESSYNEQFF
TGTGCCAGCAGCCTTGGAGCGGAGAGCTCCTACAATGAGCAGTTCTTC
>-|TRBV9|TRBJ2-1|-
CASSGQPGGYNEQFF
TGTGCCAGCAGCGGTCAACCCGGGGGCTACAATGAGCAGTTCTTC
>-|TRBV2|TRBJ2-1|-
CASSGLFNEQFF
TGTGCCAGCAGTGGACTGTTCAATGAGCAGTTCTTC
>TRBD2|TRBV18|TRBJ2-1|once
CASSPGLARSYNEQFF
TGTGCCAGCTCACCTGGACTAGCGCGCTCCTACAATGAGCAGTTCTTC
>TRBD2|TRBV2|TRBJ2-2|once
CASSGGPQTRTSGHGGELFF
TGTGCCAGCAGTGGAGGACCTCAAACCAGGACTAGCGGTCATGGCGGGGAGCTGTTTTTT
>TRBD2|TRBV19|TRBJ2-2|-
CASSIGLLATNTGELFF
TGTGCCAGTAGTATAGGCTTACTAGCGACGAACACCGGGGAGCTGTTTTTT
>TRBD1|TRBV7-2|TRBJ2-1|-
CASSPDRGWYNEQFF
TGTGCCAGCAGTCCGGACAGGGGGTGGTACAATGAGCAGTTCTTC
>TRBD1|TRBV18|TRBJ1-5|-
CASSPSAGGSNQPQHF
TGTGCCAGCTCACCCTCGGCAGGGGGGAGCAATCAGCCCCAGCATTTT
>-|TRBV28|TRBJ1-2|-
CASSLPGGGGYTF
TGTGCCAGCAGTCTACCCGGTGGCGGGGGCTACACCTTC
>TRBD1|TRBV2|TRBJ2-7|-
CAAGQGAPYEQYF
TGTGCCGCGGGACAGGGGGCCCCCTACGAGCAGTACTTC
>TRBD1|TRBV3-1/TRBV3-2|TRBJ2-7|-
CASSSRDSLHF
TGTGCCAGCAGCTCCCGGGACAGCCTCCACTTC
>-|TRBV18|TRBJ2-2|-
CASSLQGTSTGELFF
TGTGCCAGCTCACTGCAGGGGACCTCCACCGGGGAGCTGTTTTTT